These 9 T cell receptor beta chains were all obtained from the same sample, sequenced in a study of blood T cell repertoires in COVID-19. Profiled with immunoSEQ multiplex PCR; TCRdb holds only in-frame clones, not every one. The sample yields about 350,000 clones, roughly 86% seen once. Sequencing used peripheral blood. The source of these receptors is a man younger than 40 with COVID-19, enrolled during active disease.

This chain uses TRBV5-1 with TRBJ2-7, with a possible D match to TRBD1 (6 bases). Trimming pared 0 bases from V and 7 bases from J, leaving 11 bases between. Germline assignment: CDR1 SGHRS and CDR2 YFSETQ. The CDR3 totals 13 residues. DNA for the CDR3: TGCGCCAGCAGCTTGGGATCAGGGGTGGAGCAGTACTTC. Its protein product is CASSLGSGVEQYF.

The rearrangement links TRBV2 to TRBJ2-1; a weak D match, TRBD1 (5 bases). The V end was cut by 7 bases, the J end by 0 bases, with 10 bases between. Germline lookup yields CDR1 SNHLY and CDR2 FYNNEI. The CDR3 extends over 14 amino acids. The CDR3 DNA reads TGTGCCAGCAAGACAGCTAGCTCCTACAATGAGCAGTTCTTC. It specifies CASKTASSYNEQFF.

The genes are TRBV19 and TRBJ2-5; 10 nucleotides match TRBD2. V lost 2 bases, J lost 5 bases, and 5 bases stayed unmatched. Germline V CDR1 and CDR2: LNHDA, SQIVND (reference sequence). The CDR3 spans 15 residues. The CDR3 protein is CASSIPAGGRETQYF. In nucleotides, the CDR3 is TGTGCCAGTAGTATACCAGCGGGAGGGCGGGAGACCCAGTACTTC.

V usage is TRBV28 and J usage is TRBJ2-7; TRBD2 aligns across 9 bases. J lost 1 base, V lost 6 bases, and 10 bases had no gene match. Germline V CDR1 and CDR2: MDHEN, SYDVKM. This CDR3 is 16 amino acids long. CDR3 sequence (DNA): TGTGCCAGCAGCCTCGCCTTGGCGGGAGGGTCCTACGAGCAGTACTTC. It yields the protein CASSLALAGGSYEQYF.

The chain employs TRBV5-4 and TRBJ2-2, with 10 bases that match TRBD2. From germline, CDR1 is SGHNT and CDR2 YYREEE (reference sequence). V trimming: 4 bases; J trimming: 1 base; junction bases outside the gene matches: 4. The CDR3 runs to 16 residues. In DNA form, the CDR3 reads TGTGCCAGCAGCAGACTAGCGGGCGAGAACACCGGGGAGCTGTTTTTT. It yields the protein CASSRLAGENTGELFF.

This chain connects TRBV7-2 to TRBJ1-1; the match to TRBD1 covers 9 bases. There are 15 residues in the CDR3. The germline CDR1 and CDR2 sequences are SGHTA and FQGNSA. J gave up 4 bases and V 5 bases, and 8 bases lay outside the gene matches. The CDR3 DNA sequence: TGTGCCAGCAGCCCAGACACAGGGGGCCTCACTGAAGCTTTCTTT. Encoded protein: CASSPDTGGLTEAFF.

The rearrangement links TRBV19 to TRBJ1-5; TRBD1 aligns across 10 bases. The trim removed 7 bases at V and 0 bases at J, leaving 15 bases unmatched. The CDR3 totals 19 residues. Germline CDR1 is LNHDA and CDR2 is SQIVND (reference sequence). The DNA of the CDR3 is TGTGCCAGTACCCCCTGGGCGGGACAGGGGAGAGATAGCAATCAGCCCCAGCATTTT. Amino acid sequence: CASTPWAGQGRDSNQPQHF.

The CDR3 loop is CASSPNLGQGARETQYF. In DNA, the CDR3 is TGTGCCAGCAGCCCTAACTTGGGACAGGGGGCGCGAGAGACCCAGTACTTC. The chain has TRBV11-3 and TRBJ2-5, with TRBD1 matching over 12 bases. The CDR3 has 17 residues. The V gene's germline CDR1 is SGHNT and CDR2 YENEEA. V lost 5 bases to trimming and J lost 4 bases; unmatched junction nucleotides: 11.

This clone was seen a single time. This chain uses TRBV6-2 or TRBV6-3 with TRBJ1-5, with D perhaps matching TRBD1 (5 bases). V lost 0 bases, J lost 9 bases, and 9 bases lay in between. This CDR3 region has 13 residues. Germline V gene data show CDR1 as MNHEY and CDR2 as SVGEGT. The CDR3 loop is CASSYSVDRPQHF. The CDR3 nucleotides read TGTGCCAGCAGTTACTCCGTCGACAGGCCCCAGCATTTT.